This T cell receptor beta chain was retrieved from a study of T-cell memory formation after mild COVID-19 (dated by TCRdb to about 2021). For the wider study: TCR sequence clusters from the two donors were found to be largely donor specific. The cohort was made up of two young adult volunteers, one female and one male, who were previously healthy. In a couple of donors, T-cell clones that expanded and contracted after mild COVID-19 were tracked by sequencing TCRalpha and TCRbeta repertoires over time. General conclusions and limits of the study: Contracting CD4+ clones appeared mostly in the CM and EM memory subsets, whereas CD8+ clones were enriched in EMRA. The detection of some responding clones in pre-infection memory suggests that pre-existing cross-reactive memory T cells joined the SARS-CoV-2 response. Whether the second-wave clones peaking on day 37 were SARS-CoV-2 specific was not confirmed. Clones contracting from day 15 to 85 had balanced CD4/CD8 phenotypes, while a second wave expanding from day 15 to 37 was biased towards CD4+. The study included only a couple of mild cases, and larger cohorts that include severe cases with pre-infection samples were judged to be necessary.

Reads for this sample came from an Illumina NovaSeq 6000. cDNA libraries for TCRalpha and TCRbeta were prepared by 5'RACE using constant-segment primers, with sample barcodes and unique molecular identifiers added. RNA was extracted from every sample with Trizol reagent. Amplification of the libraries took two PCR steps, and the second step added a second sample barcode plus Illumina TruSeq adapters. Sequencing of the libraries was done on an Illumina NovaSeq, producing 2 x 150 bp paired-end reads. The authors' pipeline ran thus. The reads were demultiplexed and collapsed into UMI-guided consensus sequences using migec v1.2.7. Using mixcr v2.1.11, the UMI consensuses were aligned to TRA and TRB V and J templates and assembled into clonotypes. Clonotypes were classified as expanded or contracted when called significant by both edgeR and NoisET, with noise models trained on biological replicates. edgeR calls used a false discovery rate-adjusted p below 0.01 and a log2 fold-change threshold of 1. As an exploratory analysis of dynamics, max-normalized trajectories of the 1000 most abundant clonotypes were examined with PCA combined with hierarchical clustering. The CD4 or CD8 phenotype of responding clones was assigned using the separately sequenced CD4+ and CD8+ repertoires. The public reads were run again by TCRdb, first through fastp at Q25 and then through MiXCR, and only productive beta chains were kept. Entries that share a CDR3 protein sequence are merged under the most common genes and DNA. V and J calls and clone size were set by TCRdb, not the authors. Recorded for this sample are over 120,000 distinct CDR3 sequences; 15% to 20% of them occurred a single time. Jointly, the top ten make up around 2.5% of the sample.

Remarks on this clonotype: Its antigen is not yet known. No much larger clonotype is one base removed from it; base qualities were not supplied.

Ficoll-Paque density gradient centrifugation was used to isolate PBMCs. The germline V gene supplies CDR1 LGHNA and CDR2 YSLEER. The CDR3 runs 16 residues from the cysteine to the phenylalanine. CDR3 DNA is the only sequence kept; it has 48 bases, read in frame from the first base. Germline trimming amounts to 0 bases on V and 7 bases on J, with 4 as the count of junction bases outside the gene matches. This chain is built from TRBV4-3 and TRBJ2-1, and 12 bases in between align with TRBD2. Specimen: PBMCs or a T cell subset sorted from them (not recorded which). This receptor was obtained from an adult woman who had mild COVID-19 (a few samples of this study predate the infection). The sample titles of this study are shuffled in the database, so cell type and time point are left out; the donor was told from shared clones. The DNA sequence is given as TGCGCCAGCAGCCAAGACCTAGCGGGAGGGTGGAATGAGCAGTTCTTC. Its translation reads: CASSQDLAGGWNEQFF.